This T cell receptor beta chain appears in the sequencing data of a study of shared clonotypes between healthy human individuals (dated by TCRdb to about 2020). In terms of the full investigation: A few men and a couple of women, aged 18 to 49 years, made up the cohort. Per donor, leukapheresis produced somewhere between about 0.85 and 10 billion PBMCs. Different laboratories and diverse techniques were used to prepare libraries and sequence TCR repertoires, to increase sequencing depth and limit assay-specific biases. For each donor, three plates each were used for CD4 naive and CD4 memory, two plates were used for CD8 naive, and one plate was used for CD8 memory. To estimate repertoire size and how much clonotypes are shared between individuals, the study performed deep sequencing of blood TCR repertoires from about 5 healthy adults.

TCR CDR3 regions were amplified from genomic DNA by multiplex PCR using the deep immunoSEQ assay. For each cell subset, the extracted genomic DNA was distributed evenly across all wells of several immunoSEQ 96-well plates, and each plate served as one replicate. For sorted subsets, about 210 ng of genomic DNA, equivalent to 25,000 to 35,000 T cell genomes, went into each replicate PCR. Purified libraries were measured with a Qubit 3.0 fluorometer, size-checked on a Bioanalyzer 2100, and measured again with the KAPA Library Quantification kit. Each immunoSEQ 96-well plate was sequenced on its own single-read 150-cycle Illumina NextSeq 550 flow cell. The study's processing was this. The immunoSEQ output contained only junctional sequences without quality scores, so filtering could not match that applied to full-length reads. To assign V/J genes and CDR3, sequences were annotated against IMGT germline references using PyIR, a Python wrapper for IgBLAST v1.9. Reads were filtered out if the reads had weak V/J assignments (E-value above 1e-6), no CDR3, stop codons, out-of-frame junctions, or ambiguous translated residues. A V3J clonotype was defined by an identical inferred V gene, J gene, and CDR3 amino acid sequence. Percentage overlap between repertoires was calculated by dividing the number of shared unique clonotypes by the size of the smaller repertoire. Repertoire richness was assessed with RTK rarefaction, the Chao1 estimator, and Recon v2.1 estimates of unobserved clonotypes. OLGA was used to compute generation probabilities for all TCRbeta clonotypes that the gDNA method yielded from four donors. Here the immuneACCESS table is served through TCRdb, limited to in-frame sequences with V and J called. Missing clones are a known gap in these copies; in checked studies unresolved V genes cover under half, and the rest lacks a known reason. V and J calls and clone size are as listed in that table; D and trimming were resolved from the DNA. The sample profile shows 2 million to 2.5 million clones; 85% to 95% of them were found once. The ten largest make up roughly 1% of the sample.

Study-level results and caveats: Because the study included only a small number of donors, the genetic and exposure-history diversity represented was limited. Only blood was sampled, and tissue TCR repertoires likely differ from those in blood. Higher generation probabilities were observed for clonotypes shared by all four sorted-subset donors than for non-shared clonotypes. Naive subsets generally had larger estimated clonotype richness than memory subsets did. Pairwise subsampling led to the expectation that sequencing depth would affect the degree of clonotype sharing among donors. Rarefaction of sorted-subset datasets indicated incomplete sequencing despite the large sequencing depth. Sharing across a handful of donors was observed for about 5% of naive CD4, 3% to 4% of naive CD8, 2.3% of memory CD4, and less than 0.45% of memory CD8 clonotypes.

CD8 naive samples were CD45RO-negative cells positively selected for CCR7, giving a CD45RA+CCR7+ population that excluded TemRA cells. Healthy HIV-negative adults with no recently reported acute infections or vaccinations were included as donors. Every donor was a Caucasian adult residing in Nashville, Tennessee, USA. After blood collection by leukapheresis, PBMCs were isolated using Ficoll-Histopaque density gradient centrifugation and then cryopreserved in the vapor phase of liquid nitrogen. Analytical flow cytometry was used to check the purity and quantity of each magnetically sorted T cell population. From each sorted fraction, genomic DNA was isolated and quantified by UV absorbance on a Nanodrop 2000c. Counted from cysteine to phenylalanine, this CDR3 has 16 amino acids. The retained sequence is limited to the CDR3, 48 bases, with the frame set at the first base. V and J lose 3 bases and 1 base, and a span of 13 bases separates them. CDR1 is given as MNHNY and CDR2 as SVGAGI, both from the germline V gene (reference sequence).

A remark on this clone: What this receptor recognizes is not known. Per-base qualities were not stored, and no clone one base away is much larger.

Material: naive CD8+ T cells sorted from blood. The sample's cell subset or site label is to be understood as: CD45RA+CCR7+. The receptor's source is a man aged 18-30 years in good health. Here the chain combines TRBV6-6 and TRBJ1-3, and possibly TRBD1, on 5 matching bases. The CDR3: CASSYWGSGSGNTIYF. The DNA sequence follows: TGTGCCAGCAGTTATTGGGGCTCCGGATCTGGAAACACCATATATTTT.